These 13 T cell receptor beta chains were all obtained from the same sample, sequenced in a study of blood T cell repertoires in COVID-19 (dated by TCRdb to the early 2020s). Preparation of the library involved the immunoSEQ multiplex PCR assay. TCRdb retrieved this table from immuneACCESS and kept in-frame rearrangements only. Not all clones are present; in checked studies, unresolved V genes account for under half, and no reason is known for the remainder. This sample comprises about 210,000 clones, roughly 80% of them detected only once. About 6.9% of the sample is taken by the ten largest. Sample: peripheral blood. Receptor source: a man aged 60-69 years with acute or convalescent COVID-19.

This CDR3 is CASSQGSDEPQHF. The DNA of the CDR3 is TGTGCCAGCAGCCAAGGGAGTGACGAGCCCCAGCATTTT. This chain connects TRBV4-2 to TRBJ1-5; D remains ambiguous. Trimming removed 1 base from V and 8 bases from J, with 9 bases in between. The CDR3 is 13 amino acids. The V gene's germline CDR1 is LGHNA and CDR2 YNFKEQ.

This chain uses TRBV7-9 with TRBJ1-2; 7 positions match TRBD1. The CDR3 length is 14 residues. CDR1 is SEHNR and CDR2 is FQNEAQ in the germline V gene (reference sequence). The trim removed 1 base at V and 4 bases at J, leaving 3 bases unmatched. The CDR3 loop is CASSLETGSYGYTF. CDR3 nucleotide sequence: TGTGCCAGCAGCTTAGAGACAGGGAGCTATGGCTACACCTTC.

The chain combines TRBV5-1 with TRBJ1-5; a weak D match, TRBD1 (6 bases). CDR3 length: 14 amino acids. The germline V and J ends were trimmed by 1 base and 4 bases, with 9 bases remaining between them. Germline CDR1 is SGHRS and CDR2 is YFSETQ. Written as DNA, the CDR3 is TGCGCCAGCAGCTTGAACCAGGGGAATCAGCCCCAGCATTTT. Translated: CASSLNQGNQPQHF.

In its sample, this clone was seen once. CDR3 bases: TGCGCCAGCAGACGTCAACAGACCTACGAGCAGTACTTC. It translates to CASRRQQTYEQYF. This chain joins TRBV5-1 and TRBJ2-7; D uncertain. The germline V and J ends were trimmed by 5 bases and 2 bases, with 11 bases remaining between them. The CDR3 consists of 13 residues. Germline values: CDR1 SGHRS, CDR2 YFSETQ.

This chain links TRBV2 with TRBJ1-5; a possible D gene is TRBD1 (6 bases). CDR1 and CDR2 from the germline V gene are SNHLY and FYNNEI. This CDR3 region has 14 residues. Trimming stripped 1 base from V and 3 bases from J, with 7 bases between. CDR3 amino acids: CASSEDRVNQPQHF. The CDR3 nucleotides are TGTGCCAGCAGTGAAGACAGGGTCAATCAGCCCCAGCATTTT.

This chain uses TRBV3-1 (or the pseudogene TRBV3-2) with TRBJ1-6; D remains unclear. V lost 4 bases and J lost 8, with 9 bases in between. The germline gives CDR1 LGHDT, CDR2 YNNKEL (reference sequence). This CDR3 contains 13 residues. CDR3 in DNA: TGTGCCAGCAGCCCCTTCCGGGATTCACCCCTCCACTTT. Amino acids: CASSPFRDSPLHF.

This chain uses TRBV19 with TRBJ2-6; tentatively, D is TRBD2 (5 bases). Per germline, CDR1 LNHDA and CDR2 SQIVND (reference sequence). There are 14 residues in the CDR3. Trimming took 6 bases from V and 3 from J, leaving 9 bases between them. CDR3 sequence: CASREAHGANVLTF. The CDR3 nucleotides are TGTGCCAGTAGGGAGGCTCATGGGGCCAACGTCCTGACTTTC.

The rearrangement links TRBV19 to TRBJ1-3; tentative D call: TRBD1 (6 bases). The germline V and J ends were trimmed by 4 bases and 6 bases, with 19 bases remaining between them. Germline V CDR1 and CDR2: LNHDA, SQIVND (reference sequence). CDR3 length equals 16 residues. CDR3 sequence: CASSTLPGTRLNTIYF. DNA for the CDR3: TGTGCCAGTAGTACCCTCCCCGGGACACGACTAAACACCATATATTTT.

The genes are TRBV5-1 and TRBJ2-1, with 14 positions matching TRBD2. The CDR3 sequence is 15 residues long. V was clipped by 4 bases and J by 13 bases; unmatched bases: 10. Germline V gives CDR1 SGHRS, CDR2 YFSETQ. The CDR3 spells CASSPGTSGRPFQFF. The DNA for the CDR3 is TGCGCCAGCAGCCCGGGGACTAGCGGGAGACCTTTTCAGTTCTTC.

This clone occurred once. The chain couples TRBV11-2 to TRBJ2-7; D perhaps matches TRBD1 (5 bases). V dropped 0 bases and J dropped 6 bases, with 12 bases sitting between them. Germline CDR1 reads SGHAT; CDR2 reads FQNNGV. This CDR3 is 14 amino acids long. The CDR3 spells CASSLDRVVGEQYF. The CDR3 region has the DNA TGTGCCAGCAGCTTAGACAGGGTGGTCGGCGAGCAGTACTTC.

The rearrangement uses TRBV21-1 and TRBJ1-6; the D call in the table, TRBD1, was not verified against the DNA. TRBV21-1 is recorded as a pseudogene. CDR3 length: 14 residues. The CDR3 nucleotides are TGTGCCAGCATATTTGGGCTTACGGTTTCACCCCTCCACTTT. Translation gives CASIFGLTVSPLHF.

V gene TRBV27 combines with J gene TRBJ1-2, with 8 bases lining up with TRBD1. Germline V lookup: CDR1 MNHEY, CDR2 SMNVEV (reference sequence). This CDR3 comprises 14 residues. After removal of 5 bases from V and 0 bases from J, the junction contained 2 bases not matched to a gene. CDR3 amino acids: CASSNRGSNYGYTF. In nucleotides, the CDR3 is TGTGCCAGCAGTAACAGGGGGTCTAACTATGGCTACACCTTC.

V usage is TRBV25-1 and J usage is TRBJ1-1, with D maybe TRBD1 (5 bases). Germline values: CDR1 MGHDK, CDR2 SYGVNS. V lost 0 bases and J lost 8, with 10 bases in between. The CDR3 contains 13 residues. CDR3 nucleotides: TGTGCCAGCAGTGAATATGAAAGGGGAGAAGCTTTCTTT. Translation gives CASSEYERGEAFF.